This entry features one TCR beta chain sequence. Its antigen is not identified. Germline V gives CDR1 MDHEN, CDR2 SYDVKM. This CDR3 has 15 amino acids. The source of the sample is a study of blood T cells in healthy people across ages. Whole-study findings and limits: Both naive CD4+ cell counts and diversity were greater in long-lived donors than in aged donors. As age increased, TCR beta diversity per million T cells fell in a roughly linear fashion. Investigators viewed diversity estimates from one million T cells as underestimates, the study reported.

The use of a sample-barcoded 5' primer and a J-beta primer mix characterized a second PCR of 7 to 11 cycles. TCRdb itself ran the 5' RACE reads through MiXCR, one entry per CDR3 protein. The sample records about 600,000 distinct CDR3 sequences, 40% to 55% being singletons. Material: blood. The source is a man older than 75 in good health. V and J are TRBV28 and TRBJ2-4; 8 positions agree with TRBD2. The end of the DNA is better explained by TRBJ2-7, so the J call may be wrong. The CDR3 reads CASSSPGGGKDEQYF. DNA for the CDR3: TGTGCCAGCAGTTCCCCCGGGGGGGGAAAGGACGAGCAGTACTTC.